This T cell receptor (beta chain) was documented in a study of shared clonotypes between healthy human individuals. Samples underwent the assay at deep level. Measured with immunoSEQ multiplex PCR; TCRdb has only the in-frame clones, and not every one. This table has about 2.1 million clones, about 93% appearing once. The naive CD8 fraction comprised CD45RO-negative cells positively selected for CCR7 and excluded terminally differentiated effector memory CD45RA+ cells. The J segment lost 4 bases and the V segment lost 1 base, leaving 8 bases of the junction unmatched. From germline, CDR1 is SGHAT and CDR2 FQNNGV. The CDR3 contains 16 residues.

This rearrangement joins TRBV11-2 to TRBJ2-5; 8 bases agree with TRBD1. The material sequenced was naive CD8+ T cells from PBMCs. The sequence was obtained from a man between 18 and 29 years old in good health. Some clones in this sample may be carry-over from other donors' samples. The CDR3 region has the DNA TGTGCCAGCAGCTTAGTCCCCCAGGGGGCAAGAGAGACCCAGTACTTC. This codes for CASSLVPQGARETQYF.